This record covers a single T cell receptor (beta chain). The antigen remains undetermined. Each cDNA molecule carried a unique molecular identifier. TCRdb called the 5' RACE reads again in MiXCR, with one record for every CDR3 protein. The sample includes 80,000 or so distinct CDR3 sequences, roughly 6% of them seen just once. The data stem from a study of early T cells in non-severe SARS-CoV-2 infection. On the study more broadly: Sequencing used unsorted whole-blood bulk RNA, so chains lack pairing. Study outcomes and limitations: Reliance on VDJdb matching favored anti-spike CD8 responses; private and CD4 specificities were missed.

CDR1 is MNHEY, CDR2 SVGAGI, per germline. V was pared by 0 bases and J by 9 bases, with 6 bases between. This CDR3 has 12 residues. This chain links TRBV6-5 with TRBJ2-1; D remains ambiguous. This clonotype was obtained from an adult who was a healthcare worker with PCR-confirmed SARS-CoV-2 infection or an uninfected control (not recorded which). The specimen was whole blood. DNA for the CDR3: TGTGCCAGCAGTTACTCCATGGGTGAGCAGTTCTTC. Its protein is CASSYSMGEQFF.